The 10 T cell receptor beta chains given below trace back to one sample, sequenced in a study of blood T cells in healthy people across ages. A J-beta primer mix and a sample-barcoded 5' primer were used in a second PCR of about 6 to 12 cycles. From the 5' RACE reads, TCRdb called clonotypes with MiXCR, one entry per CDR3 protein. This sample has hundreds of thousands of distinct CDR3 sequences, with around three fifths found just once. The specimen was blood. The source of these receptors is a man aged 35 to 55 in good health.

This clonotype came up a few times. The chain combines TRBV7-6 with TRBJ2-1; 11 nucleotides line up with TRBD2. CDR3 length: 16 amino acids. V trimming: 4 bases; J trimming: 6 bases; junction bases outside the gene matches: 8. Germline assignment: CDR1 SGHVS and CDR2 FNYEAQ. CDR3 nucleotides: TGTGCCAGCAGCTCTACTAGCGGGAGTTACCCCAATGAGCAGTTCTTC. Amino acids: CASSSTSGSYPNEQFF.

CDR3 DNA: TGTGCCAGCAGTTTATCGGGGGCGTACACCTTC. Amino acid sequence: CASSLSGAYTF. This sequence joins TRBV28 and TRBJ1-2; D possibly corresponds to TRBD1 (6 bases). The CDR3 runs to 11 residues. The V end lost 1 base, the J end lost 11 bases, and 8 bases lay between the germline ends. Germline V gives CDR1 MDHEN, CDR2 SYDVKM.

This chain joins TRBV5-4 and TRBJ2-3; D may match TRBD1 or TRBD2 (5 bases each). Germline assignment: CDR1 SGHNT and CDR2 YYREEE (reference sequence). V lost 4 bases and J 4 bases, leaving 16 bases between the germline ends. The CDR3 consists of 15 residues. DNA for the CDR3: TGTGCCAGCAGCGCAAAGGGACGAGGGGCAGATACGCAGTATTTT. Residues: CASSAKGRGADTQYF.

The rearrangement uses TRBV28 and TRBJ1-2, with a tentative D call TRBD1 (6 bases). The length of the CDR3 is 14 residues. Trimming took 9 bases from V and 8 from J, leaving 22 bases between them. Looked up from germline, CDR1 is MDHEN and CDR2 is SYDVKM. In nucleotides, the CDR3 is TGTGCCAGTGGACAGACAGGTGGAAGCTCCGGCTACACCTTC. Amino acids: CASGQTGGSSGYTF.

A few counts support this clonotype. V is TRBV12-3 or TRBV12-4 and J is TRBJ2-7; D might be TRBD2 (6 bases). The DNA end favors TRBJ2-5, so the J call may be wrong. The CDR3 is made up of 14 amino acids. The CDR3 DNA is TGTGCCAGCAGACTAGCACTAGGGCGGGAGACCCAGTACTTC. Protein: CASRLALGRETQYF.

The rearrangement uses TRBV28 and TRBJ1-2; D unclear. CDR1 and CDR2 (germline): MDHEN, SYDVKM. The CDR3 totals 13 residues. V was shortened by 7 bases and J by 5 bases, with 14 bases between the two germline ends. CDR3 bases: TGTGCCAGCAACCCCGGGCCTTTATATGGCTACACCTTC. This gives the protein CASNPGPLYGYTF.

The count of this clonotype is one. The chain links TRBV29-1 to TRBJ2-1, with D hard to call. The germline V and J ends were trimmed by 0 bases and 3 bases, with 12 bases remaining between them. The CDR3 is 15 amino acids. Germline V gene sequence: CDR1 SQVTM, CDR2 ANQGSEA. For the CDR3, the DNA is TGCAGCGTTGAAGATTTGACGGGCTTCTACAATGAGCAGTTCTTC. It encodes CSVEDLTGFYNEQFF.

The chain links TRBV6-5 to TRBJ2-5, with 9 bases lining up with TRBD2. Losses at the gene ends were 0 bases for V and 4 bases for J; bases not matched to a gene: 6. Germline-derived CDR1 and CDR2 are MNHEY and SVGAGI. The CDR3 totals 16 residues. CDR3 residues: CASSYSAGGPTETQYF. CDR3 sequence (DNA): TGTGCCAGCAGTTACTCCGCGGGGGGGCCGACAGAGACCCAGTACTTC.

This chain links TRBV20-1 with TRBJ2-3; tentatively, D is TRBD1 or TRBD2 (5 bases each). The germline gives CDR1 DFQATT, CDR2 SNEGSKA (reference sequence). The CDR3 has 15 residues. V shed 3 bases and J shed 7 bases, with 20 bases lying between them. CDR3 in amino acids: CSARALGASSYTQYF. The CDR3, as DNA: TGCAGTGCTAGGGCACTCGGGGCGAGCTCTTATACGCAGTATTTT.

This clonotype was observed a handful of times. The rearrangement uses TRBV10-3 and TRBJ2-1; D is unresolved. Looked up from germline, CDR1 is ENHRY and CDR2 is SYGVKD. V lost 1 base, J lost 3 bases, and 7 bases lay in between. The CDR3 extends over 14 amino acids. This CDR3 is CAISELDGYNEQFF. The DNA of the CDR3 is TGTGCCATCAGTGAGTTAGACGGCTACAATGAGCAGTTCTTC.